This T cell receptor (beta chain) was sequenced during a study of OX40 agonist ivuxolimab in advanced cancers. The V gene's germline CDR1 is MNHEY and CDR2 SVGAGI. CDR3 length: 14 amino acids. J gave up 3 bases and V 5 bases, and 5 bases lay outside the gene matches. Produced via immunoSEQ multiplex PCR; TCRdb's table is partial and in-frame only. The sample shows fewer than 90,000 clones, around nine tenths of them seen only once. Material: CD4+ or CD8+ T cells sorted from blood, obtained in a trial of the OX40 agonist ivuxolimab. The source is an adult with an advanced solid tumor such as melanoma, head and neck, liver or kidney cancer. V gene TRBV6-5 combines with J gene TRBJ1-2; 8 nucleotides agree with TRBD1. This CDR3 is CASSVQGEDYGYTF. The CDR3 region has the DNA TGTGCCAGCAGTGTACAGGGGGAGGACTATGGCTACACCTTC.